Listed below are T cell receptor beta chains from one sample, sequenced in a study of blood T cell repertoires in COVID-19. The method was immunoSEQ multiplex PCR; TCRdb's version includes in-frame clones alone and lacks a portion of them. The table lists 200,000 to 250,000 clones, around 80% of them singletons. The sequencing input was PBMCs or T cells enriched from blood (not recorded which). These receptors originate from a woman between 40 and 55 years old with acute COVID-19. The CDR3 runs from the conserved cysteine through the conserved F or W. Fields, in order: clone size, J gene, V gene, D gene, CDR3 protein, CDR3 DNA. A D gene is named only where the DNA matches it firmly. Expanded clones are given a class, and other clones once, few, many or no size at all.

abundance: -
j_gene: TRBJ2-5
v_gene: TRBV27
d_gene: -
CDR3aa: CASSADMGAETQYF
CDR3nt: TGTGCCAGCAGTGCGGACATGGGCGCCGAGACCCAGTACTTC

abundance: -
j_gene: TRBJ2-5
v_gene: TRBV7-6
d_gene: TRBD2
CDR3aa: CASGGLAGGQETQYF
CDR3nt: TGTGCCAGCGGAGGACTAGCGGGCGGCCAAGAGACCCAGTACTTC

abundance: -
j_gene: TRBJ1-3
v_gene: TRBV11-2
d_gene: TRBD1
CDR3aa: CASSFSTGGIGNTIYF
CDR3nt: TGTGCCAGCAGCTTTTCGACAGGGGGCATTGGAAACACCATATATTTT

abundance: few
j_gene: TRBJ1-6
v_gene: TRBV7-3
d_gene: -
CDR3aa: CASGRELNSPLHF
CDR3nt: TGTGCCAGCGGTAGAGAACTTAATTCACCCCTCCACTTT

abundance: -
j_gene: TRBJ2-7
v_gene: TRBV2
d_gene: TRBD1
CDR3aa: CASIPGTGPNEQYF
CDR3nt: TGTGCCAGCATTCCCGGGACAGGGCCGAACGAGCAGTACTTC

abundance: -
j_gene: TRBJ2-5
v_gene: TRBV6-6
d_gene: TRBD1
CDR3aa: CASSYSAGGLETQYF
CDR3nt: TGTGCCAGCAGTTACTCGGCAGGGGGCCTCGAGACCCAGTACTTC

abundance: -
j_gene: TRBJ1-5
v_gene: TRBV20-1
d_gene: TRBD1
CDR3aa: CSASLSRDRSNQPQHF
CDR3nt: TGCAGTGCTAGTCTCTCCCGGGACAGGAGTAATCAGCCCCAGCATTTT

abundance: -
j_gene: TRBJ2-2
v_gene: TRBV28
d_gene: TRBD1
CDR3aa: CASSTRRDRDNTGELFF
CDR3nt: TGTGCCAGCAGTACCCGCCGGGACAGGGACAACACCGGGGAGCTGTTTTTT

abundance: -
j_gene: TRBJ1-1
v_gene: TRBV10-3
d_gene: -
CDR3aa: CAISESPSSVGTEAFF
CDR3nt: TGTGCCATCAGTGAGTCCCCGTCCTCGGTCGGGACTGAAGCTTTCTTT

abundance: -
j_gene: TRBJ1-2
v_gene: TRBV4-3
d_gene: -
CDR3aa: CASSQERRLGYTF
CDR3nt: TGCGCCAGCAGCCAAGAACGGCGGCTTGGCTACACCTTC

abundance: -
j_gene: TRBJ1-1
v_gene: TRBV28
d_gene: -
CDR3aa: CASSPHEAFGEAFF
CDR3nt: TGTGCCAGCAGCCCTCACGAGGCATTCGGTGAAGCTTTCTTT

abundance: -
j_gene: TRBJ1-5
v_gene: TRBV5-1
d_gene: -
CDR3aa: CASSEEGNQPQHF
CDR3nt: TGCGCCAGCAGCGAGGAGGGGAATCAGCCCCAGCATTTT

abundance: once
j_gene: TRBJ2-7
v_gene: TRBV30
d_gene: TRBD2
CDR3aa: CAWGPPGLSGTYSYEQYF
CDR3nt: TGTGCCTGGGGACCGCCAGGCCTTAGCGGGACCTACTCCTACGAGCAGTACTTC

abundance: -
j_gene: TRBJ2-1
v_gene: TRBV2
d_gene: TRBD1
CDR3aa: CASSGDSYNEQFF
CDR3nt: TGTGCCAGCAGTGGGGACAGTTACAATGAGCAGTTCTTC

abundance: -
j_gene: TRBJ2-1
v_gene: TRBV7-9
d_gene: -
CDR3aa: CASSLIGADNEQFF
CDR3nt: TGTGCCAGCAGCTTAATTGGAGCGGACAATGAGCAGTTCTTC

abundance: -
j_gene: TRBJ2-2
v_gene: TRBV30
d_gene: -
CDR3aa: CAWRLPRGELFF
CDR3nt: TGTGCCTGGAGGCTGCCTCGGGGGGAGCTGTTTTTT

abundance: few
j_gene: TRBJ1-1
v_gene: TRBV3-1/TRBV3-2
d_gene: -
CDR3aa: CASSQRGTMNTEAFF
CDR3nt: TGTGCCAGCAGCCAACGGGGGACTATGAACACTGAAGCTTTCTTT

abundance: -
j_gene: TRBJ2-1
v_gene: TRBV12-3/TRBV12-4
d_gene: -
CDR3aa: CASSLRGNEQFF
CDR3nt: TGTGCCAGCAGTTTGAGAGGGAATGAGCAGTTCTTC

abundance: -
j_gene: TRBJ2-1
v_gene: TRBV6-4
d_gene: TRBD1
CDR3aa: CASSDSGQTYNEQFF
CDR3nt: TGTGCCAGCAGTGACTCGGGACAGACCTACAATGAGCAGTTCTTC

abundance: -
j_gene: TRBJ1-2
v_gene: TRBV5-3
d_gene: TRBD1
CDR3aa: CARSGTGGVGYGYTF
CDR3nt: TGTGCCAGAAGCGGGACAGGGGGCGTTGGCTATGGCTACACCTTC

abundance: -
j_gene: TRBJ1-3
v_gene: TRBV28
d_gene: -
CDR3aa: CASSSIRASSGNTIYF
CDR3nt: TGTGCCAGCAGTTCAATCAGGGCGAGCTCTGGAAACACCATATATTTT

abundance: -
j_gene: TRBJ2-1
v_gene: TRBV24-1
d_gene: -
CDR3aa: CATSDQTPSSYNEQFF
CDR3nt: TGTGCCACCAGTGACCAAACCCCCAGCTCCTACAATGAGCAGTTCTTC

abundance: -
j_gene: TRBJ1-3
v_gene: TRBV28
d_gene: -
CDR3aa: CASNPHSTGGNTIYF
CDR3nt: TGTGCCAGCAACCCCCACTCGACAGGCGGAAACACCATATATTTT

abundance: -
j_gene: TRBJ2-2
v_gene: TRBV7-2
d_gene: -
CDR3aa: CASSVDSIGGNTGELFF
CDR3nt: TGTGCCAGCAGCGTAGACTCAATCGGGGGGAACACCGGGGAGCTGTTTTTT

abundance: -
j_gene: TRBJ2-5
v_gene: TRBV25-1
d_gene: TRBD2
CDR3aa: CASSEYIPSGIPVETQYF
CDR3nt: TGTGCCAGCAGTGAATATATCCCTAGCGGGATCCCGGTGGAGACCCAGTACTTC

abundance: once
j_gene: TRBJ2-1
v_gene: TRBV18
d_gene: TRBD1
CDR3aa: CASSAGQDYNEQFF
CDR3nt: TGTGCCAGCTCAGCGGGACAGGACTACAATGAGCAGTTCTTC

abundance: -
j_gene: TRBJ2-5
v_gene: TRBV5-1
d_gene: -
CDR3aa: CASSGGTPQETQYF
CDR3nt: TGCGCCAGCAGCGGGGGGACGCCGCAAGAGACCCAGTACTTC

abundance: few
j_gene: TRBJ2-5
v_gene: TRBV3-1/TRBV3-2
d_gene: TRBD1
CDR3aa: CASSLRTGQETQYF
CDR3nt: TGTGCCAGCAGCCTTCGGACAGGGCAAGAGACCCAGTACTTC

abundance: -
j_gene: TRBJ1-2
v_gene: TRBV28
d_gene: -
CDR3aa: CASSTLSDSSNYGYTF
CDR3nt: TGTGCCAGCAGTACTCTTTCCGACAGCTCTAACTATGGCTACACCTTC

abundance: -
j_gene: TRBJ2-3
v_gene: TRBV9
d_gene: -
CDR3aa: CASSEGQGLPADTQYF
CDR3nt: TGTGCCAGCAGCGAGGGACAAGGGCTACCGGCAGATACGCAGTATTTT

abundance: -
j_gene: TRBJ1-3
v_gene: TRBV5-6
d_gene: -
CDR3aa: CASSVTGYAGNTIYF
CDR3nt: TGTGCCAGCAGCGTTACAGGGTACGCTGGAAACACCATATATTTT

abundance: -
j_gene: TRBJ1-4
v_gene: TRBV24-1
d_gene: -
CDR3aa: CATSDWSNEKLFF
CDR3nt: TGTGCCACCAGTGATTGGAGTAATGAAAAACTGTTTTTT

abundance: once
j_gene: TRBJ1-5
v_gene: TRBV4-1
d_gene: TRBD1
CDR3aa: CASTQRTGNFNQPQHF
CDR3nt: TGCGCCAGCACCCAACGGACAGGGAATTTCAATCAGCCCCAGCATTTT

abundance: -
j_gene: TRBJ2-7
v_gene: TRBV3-1/TRBV3-2
d_gene: TRBD2
CDR3aa: CASSQSAGVYEQYF
CDR3nt: TGTGCCAGCAGCCAATCAGCGGGAGTGTACGAGCAGTACTTC

abundance: -
j_gene: TRBJ1-6
v_gene: TRBV30
d_gene: TRBD1
CDR3aa: CAWSPGQAHNSPLHF
CDR3nt: TGTGCCTGGAGTCCCGGACAGGCACATAATTCACCCCTCCACTTT

abundance: -
j_gene: TRBJ1-2
v_gene: TRBV2
d_gene: -
CDR3aa: CASSGFLERGYTF
CDR3nt: TGTGCCAGCAGTGGTTTCCTGGAGCGAGGCTACACCTTC

abundance: -
j_gene: TRBJ1-1
v_gene: TRBV9
d_gene: TRBD1
CDR3aa: CASSGQGENTEAFF
CDR3nt: TGTGCCAGCAGCGGCCAGGGGGAGAACACTGAAGCTTTCTTT

abundance: -
j_gene: TRBJ1-5
v_gene: TRBV6-2/TRBV6-3
d_gene: -
CDR3aa: CASSYVSSAGQPQHF
CDR3nt: TGTGCCAGCAGTTACGTTTCCAGCGCGGGTCAGCCCCAGCATTTT

abundance: -
j_gene: TRBJ1-6
v_gene: TRBV18
d_gene: -
CDR3aa: CASSPSREGNSPLHF
CDR3nt: TGTGCCAGCTCACCGTCCAGGGAGGGTAATTCACCCCTCCACTTT

abundance: -
j_gene: TRBJ2-7
v_gene: TRBV5-1
d_gene: TRBD2
CDR3aa: CASSFGLAGNYEQYF
CDR3nt: TGCGCCAGCAGCTTCGGTCTAGCGGGGAACTACGAGCAGTACTTC

abundance: -
j_gene: TRBJ1-2
v_gene: TRBV19
d_gene: -
CDR3aa: CASTPTGGGGYTF
CDR3nt: TGTGCCAGTACCCCGACCGGGGGGGGAGGCTACACCTTC

abundance: few
j_gene: TRBJ2-5
v_gene: TRBV29-1
d_gene: TRBD1
CDR3aa: CSVDDERQGPLEETQYF
CDR3nt: TGCAGCGTTGATGATGAGCGACAGGGTCCCTTGGAAGAGACCCAGTACTTC

abundance: few
j_gene: TRBJ1-3
v_gene: TRBV11-2
d_gene: -
CDR3aa: CASSTRVLSGNTIYF
CDR3nt: TGTGCCAGCAGCACCCGGGTGCTCTCTGGAAACACCATATATTTT

abundance: -
j_gene: TRBJ2-1
v_gene: TRBV5-5
d_gene: -
CDR3aa: CASSRSEPGNEQFF
CDR3nt: TGTGCCAGCAGCCGATCGGAGCCGGGCAATGAGCAGTTCTTC

abundance: -
j_gene: TRBJ2-2
v_gene: TRBV19
d_gene: -
CDR3aa: CSRDWASNTGELFF
CDR3nt: TGCTCCAGAGATTGGGCTTCGAACACCGGGGAGCTGTTTTTT

abundance: -
j_gene: TRBJ2-3
v_gene: TRBV10-1
d_gene: TRBD2
CDR3aa: CASSPSGGTTDTQYF
CDR3nt: TGCGCCAGCAGTCCCAGCGGGGGAACCACAGATACGCAGTATTTT

abundance: -
j_gene: TRBJ2-1
v_gene: TRBV7-3
d_gene: -
CDR3aa: CASSLGGRGYNEQFF
CDR3nt: TGTGCCAGCAGCTTAGGAGGGCGGGGTTACAATGAGCAGTTCTTC

abundance: -
j_gene: TRBJ2-7
v_gene: TRBV28
d_gene: TRBD1
CDR3aa: CASSLQGDQSEQYF
CDR3nt: TGTGCCAGCAGTTTACAGGGGGATCAAAGTGAGCAGTACTTC

abundance: -
j_gene: TRBJ2-3
v_gene: TRBV5-1
d_gene: TRBD1
CDR3aa: CASSSEGARTDTQYF
CDR3nt: TGCGCCAGCAGCAGTGAGGGGGCTCGCACAGATACGCAGTATTTT

abundance: -
j_gene: TRBJ2-7
v_gene: TRBV5-8
d_gene: TRBD2
CDR3aa: CASSLRRTSVHEQYF
CDR3nt: TGTGCCAGCAGCTTGAGGAGGACTAGCGTCCACGAGCAGTACTTC

abundance: -
j_gene: TRBJ1-6
v_gene: TRBV5-1
d_gene: -
CDR3aa: CASSLDRVGSPLHF
CDR3nt: TGCGCCAGCAGCTTGGACAGGGTGGGGTCACCCCTCCACTTT

abundance: -
j_gene: TRBJ2-6
v_gene: TRBV6-5
d_gene: -
CDR3aa: CASSYGQSGANVLTF
CDR3nt: TGTGCCAGCAGTTACGGGCAGTCTGGGGCCAACGTCCTGACTTTC

abundance: -
j_gene: TRBJ2-1
v_gene: TRBV14
d_gene: TRBD1
CDR3aa: CASSPGTGYVDEQFF
CDR3nt: TGTGCCAGCAGCCCCGGGACAGGGTATGTGGATGAGCAGTTCTTC

abundance: -
j_gene: TRBJ1-1
v_gene: TRBV9
d_gene: -
CDR3aa: CASSARGMNTEAFF
CDR3nt: TGTGCCAGCAGCGCTAGGGGGATGAACACTGAAGCTTTCTTT